One sample yielded the 6 T cell receptor beta chains listed below, sequenced in a study of T cell repertoires in cytomegalovirus infection. These TCRs are of unknown antigen specificity. TCRdb re-analysed the reads in MiXCR, keeping a single row per CDR3 protein. The table has around 900,000 distinct CDR3 sequences, around 30% seen once. Here the sequenced sample was cultured CD8+ T cells from PBMCs, taken from culture after CMV antigen stimulation. The receptors were sampled from a human donor in good health (CMV status not recorded). Some clones in this sample may be carry-over from other donors' samples.

This chain links TRBV20-1 with TRBJ1-2; D uncertain. Germline assignment: CDR1 DFQATT and CDR2 SNEGSKA (reference sequence). V was clipped by 0 bases and J by 0 bases, with 11 bases between them. The CDR3 loop spans 15 amino acids. CDR3 protein: CSARDPSDPNYGYTF. The CDR3 bases are TGCAGTGCTAGAGATCCGAGTGATCCTAACTATGGCTACACCTTC.

The chain joins TRBV5-1 to TRBJ1-1; 8 bases fit TRBD1. Germline lookup yields CDR1 SGHRS and CDR2 YFSETQ. V was pared by 4 bases and J by 4 bases, with 12 bases of the junction left unmatched. There are 16 residues in the CDR3. CDR3 loop: CASSRSTGEVGTEAFF. In DNA, the CDR3 is TGCGCCAGCAGCCGATCGACAGGGGAGGTTGGCACTGAAGCTTTCTTT. Drawing the rest from reference TRBV5-1 and TRBJ1-1, the complete variable domain is KAGVTQTPRYLIKTRGQQVTLSCSPISGHRSVSWYQQTPGQGLQFLFEYFSETQRNKGNFPGRFSGRQFSNSRSEMNVSTLELGDSALYLCASSRSTGEVGTEAFFGQGTRLTVV.

V gene TRBV28 combines with J gene TRBJ2-7; D is possibly TRBD1 (6 bases). The CDR3 sequence is 14 residues long. Germline V gives CDR1 MDHEN, CDR2 SYDVKM. With 3 bases removed from V and 5 bases from J, the gap between germline ends came to 14 bases. CDR3 protein: CASSLGTGSNEQYV. The CDR3 bases are TGTGCCAGCAGTTTGGGAACAGGGTCCAACGAGCAGTACGTC.

This clonotype has more than one count but fewer than ten. This rearrangement joins TRBV5-1 to TRBJ1-2; TRBD1 matches 8 bases. This CDR3 has 13 residues. V trimming: 1 base; J trimming: 8 bases; junction bases outside the gene matches: 4. Germline V gene lookup returns CDR1 SGHRS and CDR2 YFSETQ. CDR3 sequence: CASSLMTGEGYTF. Here the CDR3 DNA reads TGCGCCAGCAGCTTGATGACAGGGGAAGGCTACACCTTC.

This clonotype was recorded a few times. V and J are TRBV27 and TRBJ2-1; D unresolved. From germline, CDR1 is MNHEY and CDR2 SMNVEV (reference sequence). The CDR3 covers 18 residues. V was pared by 4 bases and J by 0 bases, with 19 bases between. CDR3 amino acids: CASSSPNVAPLSYNEQFF. The CDR3 DNA is TGTGCCAGCAGTTCCCCCAACGTGGCTCCTCTCTCCTACAATGAGCAGTTCTTC.

This clonotype was detected many times. The chain is built from TRBV7-9 and TRBJ2-4; 8 bases match TRBD2. The germline gives CDR1 SEHNR, CDR2 FQNEAQ (reference sequence). CDR3 length equals 17 residues. Unmatched junction bases numbered 11, after V lost 5 bases and J lost 2 bases. The CDR3 DNA is TGTGCCAGCAGCAGAGCGGGACTAGGTTTAACCAAAAACATTCAGTACTTC. Translating gives CASSRAGLGLTKNIQYF.